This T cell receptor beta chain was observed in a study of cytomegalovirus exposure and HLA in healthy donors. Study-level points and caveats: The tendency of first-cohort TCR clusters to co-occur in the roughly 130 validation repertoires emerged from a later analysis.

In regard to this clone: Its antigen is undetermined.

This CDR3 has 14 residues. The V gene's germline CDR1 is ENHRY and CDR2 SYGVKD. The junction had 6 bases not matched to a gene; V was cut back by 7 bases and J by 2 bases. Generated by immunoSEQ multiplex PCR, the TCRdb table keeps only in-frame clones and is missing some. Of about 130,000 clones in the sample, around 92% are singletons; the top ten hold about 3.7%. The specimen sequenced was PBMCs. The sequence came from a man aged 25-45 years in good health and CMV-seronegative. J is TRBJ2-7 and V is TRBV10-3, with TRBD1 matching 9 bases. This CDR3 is CAINSGTGTYEQYF. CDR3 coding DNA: TGTGCCATCAACTCCGGGACAGGGACCTACGAGCAGTACTTC.